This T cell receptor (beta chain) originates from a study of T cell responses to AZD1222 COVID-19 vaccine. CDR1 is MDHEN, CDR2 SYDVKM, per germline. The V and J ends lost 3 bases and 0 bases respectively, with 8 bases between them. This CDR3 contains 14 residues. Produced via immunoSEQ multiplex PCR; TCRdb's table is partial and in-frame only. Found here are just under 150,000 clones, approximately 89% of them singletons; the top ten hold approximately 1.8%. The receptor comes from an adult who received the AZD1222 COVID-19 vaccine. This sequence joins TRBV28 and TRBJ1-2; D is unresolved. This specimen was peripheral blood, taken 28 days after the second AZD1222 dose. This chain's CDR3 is CASSFAGANYGYTF. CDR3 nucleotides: TGTGCCAGCAGTTTCGCGGGTGCTAACTATGGCTACACCTTC.